Listed below are T cell receptor beta chains from one sample, sequenced in a study of blood T cell repertoires in COVID-19. Libraries were prepared by immunoSEQ multiplex PCR; TCRdb keeps only in-frame clonotypes and omits some of them. The table lists about 310,000 clones, around nine tenths of them singletons. The sequenced material came from peripheral blood. These receptors came from a man aged 45-60 years with active or convalescent COVID-19. The CDR3 runs from the conserved cysteine through the conserved F or W. Each record gives: V gene, clone size, D gene, J gene, CDR3 protein, CDR3 DNA. A D gene is named only where the DNA matches it firmly. Expanded clones are given a class, and other clones once, few, many or no size at all.

V gene: TRBV7-2
clone size: NA
D gene: NA
J gene: TRBJ2-2
CDR3 protein: CASSFQANTGELFF
CDR3 DNA: TGTGCCAGCAGCTTTCAGGCGAACACCGGGGAGCTGTTTTTT

V gene: TRBV6-1
clone size: NA
D gene: NA
J gene: TRBJ1-6
CDR3 protein: CASSEIRQASNRNSPLHF
CDR3 DNA: TGTGCCAGCAGTGAAATTAGGCAGGCCTCAAATCGGAATTCACCCCTCCACTTT

V gene: TRBV5-1
clone size: NA
D gene: NA
J gene: TRBJ2-3
CDR3 protein: CASSIGVSGNTQYF
CDR3 DNA: TGCGCCAGCAGCATTGGGGTGTCCGGGAATACGCAGTATTTT

V gene: TRBV28
clone size: few
D gene: TRBD1
J gene: TRBJ1-5
CDR3 protein: CASRLRGQKHF
CDR3 DNA: TGTGCCAGCAGACTAAGGGGACAGAAGCATTTT

V gene: TRBV6-1
clone size: NA
D gene: NA
J gene: TRBJ1-1
CDR3 protein: CASSFEKNTEAFF
CDR3 DNA: TGTGCCAGCAGTTTTGAGAAAAACACTGAAGCTTTCTTT

V gene: TRBV4-2
clone size: NA
D gene: NA
J gene: TRBJ1-2
CDR3 protein: CASSSDGINYGYTF
CDR3 DNA: TGTGCCAGCAGCTCTGACGGGATTAACTATGGCTACACCTTC

V gene: TRBV9
clone size: NA
D gene: NA
J gene: TRBJ2-5
CDR3 protein: CASSGRSSGIQETQYF
CDR3 DNA: TGTGCCAGCAGCGGGCGGAGTAGCGGAATTCAAGAGACCCAGTACTTC

V gene: TRBV5-1
clone size: once
D gene: TRBD2
J gene: TRBJ2-7
CDR3 protein: CASSFRLAGGTYEQYF
CDR3 DNA: TGCGCCAGCAGCTTCCGACTAGCGGGAGGTACCTACGAGCAGTACTTC

V gene: TRBV7-2
clone size: NA
D gene: NA
J gene: TRBJ2-7
CDR3 protein: CASSPRGTPYEQYF
CDR3 DNA: TGTGCCAGCAGCCCGAGGGGGACCCCCTACGAGCAGTACTTC

V gene: TRBV6-2/TRBV6-3
clone size: NA
D gene: TRBD2
J gene: TRBJ2-5
CDR3 protein: CASSPHGQRDEETQYF
CDR3 DNA: TGTGCCAGCAGCCCCCACGGCCAGCGGGATGAAGAGACCCAGTACTTC

V gene: TRBV30
clone size: once
D gene: TRBD1
J gene: TRBJ1-4
CDR3 protein: CAWSGQGTLELFF
CDR3 DNA: TGTGCCTGGTCGGGACAGGGGACGTTGGAACTGTTTTTT

V gene: TRBV6-5
clone size: NA
D gene: NA
J gene: TRBJ2-7
CDR3 protein: CASRRQASNEQYF
CDR3 DNA: TGTGCCAGCAGACGACAGGCTTCAAACGAGCAGTACTTC

V gene: TRBV18
clone size: NA
D gene: NA
J gene: TRBJ2-5
CDR3 protein: CASSQQGRETQYF
CDR3 DNA: TGTGCCAGCTCACAACAGGGTCGAGAGACCCAGTACTTC

V gene: TRBV7-3
clone size: NA
D gene: TRBD1
J gene: TRBJ1-1
CDR3 protein: CASSPSSDRGATEAFF
CDR3 DNA: TGTGCCAGCAGCCCAAGTTCGGACAGGGGTGCCACTGAAGCTTTCTTT

V gene: TRBV30
clone size: NA
D gene: TRBD1
J gene: TRBJ1-5
CDR3 protein: CAGGQGPWPQHF
CDR3 DNA: TGTGCTGGCGGACAGGGGCCATGGCCCCAGCATTTT

V gene: TRBV15
clone size: NA
D gene: TRBD2
J gene: TRBJ2-2
CDR3 protein: CATSSGLDSGTGELFF
CDR3 DNA: TGTGCCACCAGCAGCGGACTAGATTCGGGCACCGGGGAGCTGTTTTTT

V gene: TRBV10-3
clone size: once
D gene: TRBD1
J gene: TRBJ2-2
CDR3 protein: CAIRNRQGLGTGELFF
CDR3 DNA: TGTGCCATCAGAAACAGACAGGGCCTGGGCACCGGGGAGCTGTTTTTT

V gene: TRBV24-1
clone size: NA
D gene: TRBD1
J gene: TRBJ1-2
CDR3 protein: CATSDINRGKGYTF
CDR3 DNA: TGTGCCACCAGTGATATAAACAGGGGAAAGGGCTACACCTTC

V gene: TRBV5-4
clone size: NA
D gene: NA
J gene: TRBJ2-7
CDR3 protein: CASSGGRTYEQYF
CDR3 DNA: TGTGCCAGCAGCGGAGGACGGACCTACGAGCAGTACTTC

V gene: TRBV7-9
clone size: NA
D gene: NA
J gene: TRBJ1-2
CDR3 protein: CASSQNPRGSGGYTF
CDR3 DNA: TGTGCCAGCAGCCAAAACCCACGAGGTAGTGGTGGCTACACCTTC

V gene: TRBV7-2
clone size: NA
D gene: NA
J gene: TRBJ2-7
CDR3 protein: CASSLGGAIGEQYF
CDR3 DNA: TGTGCCAGCAGCTTAGGTGGGGCAATAGGCGAGCAGTACTTC

V gene: TRBV10-1
clone size: NA
D gene: TRBD1
J gene: TRBJ2-7
CDR3 protein: CASSRDRSYEQYF
CDR3 DNA: TGCGCCAGCAGCCGGGACAGATCCTACGAGCAGTACTTC